This passage covers 25 T cell receptor beta chains from one sample sequenced in a study of PD-L1 blockade in urothelial cancer. Assay: immunoSEQ multiplex PCR; the TCRdb copy retains only in-frame clones and omits some. Of tens of thousands of clones in the sample, almost 85% are singletons; the top ten hold 9.6%. Here the sequenced sample was PBMCs, taken around atezolizumab (anti-PD-L1) treatment. Receptor source: a man aged 65-85 years with urothelial cancer.

The genes are TRBV4-1 and TRBJ2-1; 7 bases align to TRBD2. CDR1 and CDR2 from the germline V gene are MGHRA and YSYEKL. Trimming took 1 base from V and 6 from J; bases not matched to a gene: 9. The CDR3 loop spans 16 amino acids. The CDR3 DNA is TGCGCCAGCAGCCAAGGACTAGCCCGCGAGAGCAATGAGCAGTTCTTC. As protein: CASSQGLARESNEQFF.

The chain has TRBV6-6 and TRBJ1-1, with 8 bases lining up with TRBD1. V gave up 4 bases and J gave up 6 bases; unmatched junction bases: 4. Germline loops: CDR1 MNHNY, CDR2 SVGAGI (reference sequence). The CDR3 has 13 amino acids. CDR3 DNA: TGTGCCAGCAGTTGGGGACAGGTCGCTGAAGCTTTCTTT. Protein sequence: CASSWGQVAEAFF.

This clone was seen just once. The V and J genes are TRBV7-9 and TRBJ2-1, with D maybe TRBD2 (6 bases). Trimming left V 5 bases short and J 6 bases short, with 17 bases between. The CDR3 runs 15 residues. Per germline, CDR1 SEHNR and CDR2 FQNEAQ (reference sequence). In DNA form, the CDR3 reads TGTGCCAGCAGCGCCACTAGCTTACCCCCCAATGAGCAGTTCTTC. Translating it yields CASSATSLPPNEQFF.

This sequence joins TRBV10-3 and TRBJ2-1; 8 bases align to TRBD2. Germline CDR1 reads ENHRY; CDR2 reads SYGVKD. The CDR3 has 17 residues. V lost 0 bases and J lost 0; bases outside the gene matches: 4. The CDR3 loop is CAISESSGRASYNEQFF. DNA of the CDR3: TGTGCCATCAGTGAGTCGAGCGGGAGAGCCTCCTACAATGAGCAGTTCTTC.

The genes are TRBV28 and TRBJ2-1, with TRBD1 matching over 11 bases. The germline gives CDR1 MDHEN, CDR2 SYDVKM. Losses at the gene ends were 5 bases for V and 8 bases for J; bases not matched to a gene: 8. The CDR3 covers 15 residues. The CDR3 loop is CASSPGTGGLDEQFF. In DNA form, the CDR3 reads TGTGCCAGCAGTCCCGGGACAGGGGGTCTCGATGAGCAGTTCTTC.

Here the CDR3 reads CASSDSFSDSTDTQYF. The DNA for the CDR3 is TGTGCCAGTAGTGACTCATTTAGCGATTCCACAGATACGCAGTATTTT. The rearrangement uses TRBV19 and TRBJ2-3, with D possibly being TRBD2 (5 bases). Per germline, CDR1 LNHDA and CDR2 SQIVND (reference sequence). The ends were cut back, 5 bases at V and 2 bases at J, with 17 bases in the middle. CDR3 length: 16 amino acids. The whole variable domain, remainder taken from reference TRBV19 and TRBJ2-3, is DGGITQSPKYLFRKEGQNVTLSCEQNLNHDAMYWYRQDPGQGLRLIYYSQIVNDFQKGDIAEGYSVSREKKESFPLTVTSAQKNPTAFYLCASSDSFSDSTDTQYFGPGTRLTVL.

Turning to this clone: One end of the junction varies from germline; a read error may be responsible. The rearrangement joins TRBV13 to TRBJ2-2, with unresolved D. CDR3 length equals 12 residues. Germline CDR1 and CDR2: PRHDT and FYEKMQ (reference sequence). CDR3 residues: CASSLGGGELFF. CDR3 nucleotide sequence: TGTGCCAGCAGCCTAGGCGGCGGGGAGCTGTTTTTT.

This chain connects TRBV7-9 to TRBJ1-3; perhaps TRBD1 as D (6 bases). Germline values: CDR1 SEHNR, CDR2 FQNEAQ (reference sequence). Trimming stripped 5 bases from V and 1 base from J, with 9 bases between. This CDR3 is 14 amino acids long. CDR3 nucleotides: TGTGCCAGCAGCGACACAGGGTCTGGAAACACCATATATTTT. This encodes CASSDTGSGNTIYF.

This chain joins TRBV2 and TRBJ1-1, with D unresolved. The germline V gene has CDR1 SNHLY and CDR2 FYNNEI. V was cut by 2 bases and J by 10 bases, with 11 bases left in between. The CDR3 extends over 12 amino acids. The CDR3 DNA sequence: TGTGCCAGCAGTGAATCGTTATTCCCAGCTTTCTTT. This encodes CASSESLFPAFF.

This chain uses TRBV5-6 with TRBJ1-5; perhaps TRBD1 as D (5 bases). CDR1 and CDR2 from the germline V gene are SGHDT and YYEEEE. Trimming took off 0 bases at V and 11 bases at J, with 18 bases between the two ends. The CDR3 consists of 15 residues. The CDR3 DNA reads TGTGCCAGCAGCTTGGGTAGGGGATGGGGTGGGACCCAGCATTTT. It specifies CASSLGRGWGGTQHF.

The CDR3 sequence: CAWSVRGAGGNTIYF. In nucleotides, the CDR3 is TGTGCCTGGAGTGTACGGGGGGCAGGTGGAAACACCATATATTTT. This chain connects TRBV30 to TRBJ1-3, with D possibly matching TRBD1 (6 bases). The CDR3 length is 15 residues. The V gene's germline CDR1 is GTSNPN and CDR2 SVGIG (reference sequence). V lost 0 bases to trimming and J lost 3 bases, with 12 bases between them.

The chain has TRBV19 and TRBJ2-1, with 13 bases identical to TRBD2. Germline assignment: CDR1 LNHDA and CDR2 SQIVND (reference sequence). The junction had 8 bases not matched to a gene; V was cut back by 7 bases and J by 8 bases. The CDR3 spans 15 residues. This CDR3 is CASTKTSGRIDEQFF. The DNA for the CDR3 is TGTGCCAGTACCAAGACTAGCGGGAGGATCGATGAGCAGTTCTTC.

The V gene is TRBV10-3, the J gene TRBJ2-5; maybe TRBD2 (6 bases). The CDR3 is made up of 14 amino acids. Trimming pared 2 bases from V and 5 bases from J, leaving 12 bases between. Germline V CDR1 and CDR2: ENHRY, SYGVKD. This chain's CDR3 is CAISEPTGEETQYF. The CDR3 nucleotides read TGTGCCATCAGTGAGCCGACGGGAGAGGAGACCCAGTACTTC.

J is TRBJ2-7 and V is TRBV6-6, with TRBD2 matching over 7 bases. Germline V gene lookup returns CDR1 MNHNY and CDR2 SVGAGI (reference sequence). The CDR3 extends over 14 amino acids. With V trimmed by 6 bases and J by 3 bases, 8 bases remained unmatched. The CDR3 DNA reads as TGTGCCAGCAGACCCGCTAGCGGAGACTACGAGCAGTACTTC. This encodes CASRPASGDYEQYF.

This chain joins TRBV12-5 and TRBJ2-1; D gene uncertain. Trimming took off 2 bases at V and 3 bases at J, with 14 bases between the two ends. Germline CDR1 and CDR2: LGHNT and FRNRAP. This CDR3 comprises 16 residues. CDR3 sequence: CASGLYPGSLYNEQFF. DNA for the CDR3: TGTGCTAGTGGTTTGTACCCGGGTTCCCTCTACAATGAGCAGTTCTTC. The full variable domain, completed using reference TRBV12-5 and TRBJ2-1, is DARVTQTPRHKVTEMGQEVTMRCQPILGHNTVFWYRQTMMQGLELLAYFRNRAPLDDSGMPKDRFSAEMPDATLATLKIQPSEPRDSAVYFCASGLYPGSLYNEQFFGPGTRLTVL.

The chain uses TRBV7-9 and TRBJ2-1; D possibly corresponds to TRBD1 (6 bases). The CDR3 has 15 residues. Trimming took 6 bases from V and 3 from J, leaving 15 bases between them. Per the germline V gene, CDR1 is SEHNR and CDR2 is FQNEAQ (reference sequence). CDR3 DNA sequence: TGTGCCAGCAGAGCAGGGGTATGGGGCTACAATGAGCAGTTCTTC. This gives the protein CASRAGVWGYNEQFF.

The chain joins TRBV10-3 to TRBJ2-3; 9 nucleotides agree with TRBD1. The CDR3 covers 14 residues. Germline V gene sequence: CDR1 ENHRY, CDR2 SYGVKD. The J segment lost 1 base and the V segment lost 6 bases, leaving 2 bases of the junction unmatched. The CDR3 is CAISGDRGTDTQYF. CDR3 nucleotides: TGTGCCATCAGCGGGGACAGGGGCACAGATACGCAGTATTTT.

This chain joins TRBV5-1 and TRBJ2-5; the match to TRBD2 covers 7 bases. CDR3 length: 16 amino acids. Germline CDR1 and CDR2: SGHRS and YFSETQ. J gave up 4 bases and V 2 bases, and 11 bases lay outside the gene matches. The CDR3 bases are TGCGCCAGCAGCTTTGGGGCGGGAGTGGCTGGAGAGACCCAGTACTTC. Translating gives CASSFGAGVAGETQYF.

The rearrangement uses TRBV6-5 and TRBJ2-1, with 9 bases lining up with TRBD1. CDR1 is MNHEY and CDR2 is SVGAGI in the germline V gene. J was trimmed by 3 bases and V by 4 bases; bases with no gene match: 1. CDR3 length: 14 residues. CDR3 DNA sequence: TGTGCCAGCAGTTCGACAGGGGGCTACAATGAGCAGTTCTTC. Encoded protein: CASSSTGGYNEQFF.

V usage is TRBV18 and J usage is TRBJ1-4; the match to TRBD1 covers 7 bases. Germline-derived CDR1 and CDR2 are KGHSH and LQKENI. CDR3 length: 18 amino acids. Trimming took 5 bases from V and 0 from J; bases not matched to a gene: 12. The CDR3 sequence: CASSSGQVKGATNEKLFF. CDR3 in DNA: TGTGCCAGCTCATCCGGACAGGTGAAAGGAGCAACTAATGAAAAACTGTTTTTT.

The chain couples TRBV9 to TRBJ2-5, with 7 nucleotides matching TRBD1. Trimming at V came to 3 bases and at J to 5 bases, leaving 4 bases not matched to a gene. The length of the CDR3 is 13 residues. The germline V gene has CDR1 SGDLS and CDR2 YYNGEE. CDR3 in amino acids: CASSDRGGETQYF. CDR3 bases: TGTGCCAGCAGCGACAGGGGTGGGGAGACCCAGTACTTC.

The V gene is TRBV28, the J gene TRBJ1-2, with 7 positions matching TRBD1. The CDR3 runs to 15 residues. Trimming at V came to 3 bases and at J to 1 base, leaving 5 bases not matched to a gene. Germline CDR1 MDHEN, CDR2 SYDVKM. The CDR3 nucleotides are TGTGCCAGCAGTTTCGGGACAGCTTTTAACTATGGCTACACCTTC. Amino acids: CASSFGTAFNYGYTF.

The V call is TRBV7-2, the J call TRBJ2-3; TRBD1 might be the D (6 bases). Germline assignment: CDR1 SGHTA and CDR2 FQGNSA. This CDR3 is built from 16 residues. The V and J ends lost 2 bases and 10 bases respectively, with 22 bases between them. The CDR3 is CASSLYIAREGVSQYF. In nucleotides, the CDR3 is TGTGCCAGCAGCTTATACATAGCGCGAGAGGGGGTATCGCAGTATTTT.

Turning to this clone: The junction does not match germline at one end; this may be a read error. The J gene is TRBJ2-7, the V gene TRBV6-1, with a possible D match to TRBD1 (6 bases). Germline loops: CDR1 MNHNS, CDR2 SASEGT. The CDR3 runs to 11 residues. Here the CDR3 DNA reads TGTGCCAGCAGTGTAGACAGGTCGTTCTTCTTC. Translating it yields CASSVDRSFFF.

This clone turned up a few times. The chain is built from TRBV19 and TRBJ2-6, with 9 bases lining up with TRBD1. The V gene end was trimmed by 6 bases and the J gene end by 2 bases; junction bases not matched to a gene: 11. CDR1 and CDR2 (germline): LNHDA, SQIVND (reference sequence). The CDR3 has 18 residues. The CDR3 loop is CASRLAGTGRPGANVLTF. CDR3 in DNA: TGTGCCAGTAGACTTGCCGGGACAGGGCGCCCTGGGGCCAACGTCCTGACTTTC.